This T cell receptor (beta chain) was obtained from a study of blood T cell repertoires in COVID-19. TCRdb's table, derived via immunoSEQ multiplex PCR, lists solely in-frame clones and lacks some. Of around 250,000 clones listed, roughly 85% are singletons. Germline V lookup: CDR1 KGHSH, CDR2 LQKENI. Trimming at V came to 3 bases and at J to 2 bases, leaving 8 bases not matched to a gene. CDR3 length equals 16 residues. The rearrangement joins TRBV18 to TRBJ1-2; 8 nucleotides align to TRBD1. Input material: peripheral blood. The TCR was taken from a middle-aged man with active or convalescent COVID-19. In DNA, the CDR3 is TGTGCCAGCTCACCCGAGGACAGGGTACCAAACTATGGCTACACCTTC. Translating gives CASSPEDRVPNYGYTF. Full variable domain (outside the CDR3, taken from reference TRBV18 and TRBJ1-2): NAGVMQNPRHLVRRRGQEARLRCSPMKGHSHVYWYRQLPEEGLKFMVYLQKENIIDESGMPKERFSAEFPKEGPSILRIQQVVRGDSAAYFCASSPEDRVPNYGYTFGSGTRLTVV.